These T cell receptor beta chains were read from a single sample in a study of OX40 agonist ivuxolimab in advanced cancers. Sequenced by immunoSEQ multiplex PCR; TCRdb stores in-frame clones only, minus some. The sample lists 100,000 or so clones, 70% to 85% occurring once. Sample: CD4+ or CD8+ T cells sorted from blood, taken in a trial of the OX40 agonist ivuxolimab. The receptors stem from an adult with an advanced solid tumor such as melanoma, head and neck, liver or kidney cancer. CDR3s include the opening cysteine and the closing phenylalanine or tryptophan. A D gene is named only where the DNA matches it firmly. Not all rows give a size; the values are once, few, many and, for expanded clones, a class.

v_gene	d_gene	j_gene	len	abundance	CDR3nt	CDR3aa
TRBV6-6	.	TRBJ2-3	10	.	TGCGAGGTGGGGAGGGATACGCAGTATTTT	CEVGRDTQYF
TRBV27	.	TRBJ1-2	12	few	TGTGCCACAATGGACCTTAACTATGGCTACACCTTC	CATMDLNYGYTF
TRBV7-9	.	TRBJ2-3	12	once	TGTGCCAGCAGCTGGAGTGGGGATACGCAGTATTTT	CASSWSGDTQYF
TRBV5-4	TRBD2	TRBJ2-7	14	.	TGTGCCAGCAGCCGAACCGGGACTAGGATCGAGCAGTACTTC	CASSRTGTRIEQYF
TRBV5-4	TRBD2	TRBJ2-3	16	.	TGTGCCAGCAGCTTGGGGACTAGCGGGAGTTCGTATACGCAGTATTTT	CASSLGTSGSSYTQYF
TRBV7-6	.	TRBJ2-1	14	.	TGTGCCAGCAGCTTATCGCCGGATTACAATGAGCAGTTCTTC	CASSLSPDYNEQFF
TRBV7-2	.	TRBJ2-3	12	.	TGTGCCAGCAGCTTGGAGATTGATACGCAGTATTTT	CASSLEIDTQYF
TRBV18	.	TRBJ2-4	16	.	TGTGCCAGCTCACCATGGGCAGACCTAGCCAAAAACATTCAGTACTTC	CASSPWADLAKNIQYF
TRBV7-9	.	TRBJ2-1	11	.	TGTGCCAGCAGCCAGTTGGGGGAGCAGTTCTTC	CASSQLGEQFF
TRBV2	.	TRBJ2-5	13	.	TGTGCCAGCAGATGGCGGGAAAGAGAGACCCAGTACTTC	CASRWRERETQYF
TRBV5-6	.	TRBJ2-4	15	.	TGTGCCAGCAGCTTGCAGGAGTTAGCCAAAAACATTCAGTACTTC	CASSLQELAKNIQYF
TRBV28	.	TRBJ1-4	16	.	TGTGCCAGCAGTTCCCCTACGGCATCGGGGGGTGAAAAACTGTTTTTT	CASSSPTASGGEKLFF
TRBV11-3	.	TRBJ2-1	13	few	TGTGCCAGCAGCTCTAGGGTAAGGAATGAGCAGTTCTTC	CASSSRVRNEQFF
TRBV5-6	.	TRBJ2-1	12	.	TGTGCCAGCAGCTCTCAGGAGCGGAGGCTCCTCTTC	CASSSQERRLLF
TRBV4-1	TRBD2	TRBJ2-1	17	.	TGCGCCAGCAGCCAAGAGCATCCTAGCGGGAATATCAATGAGCAGTTCTTC	CASSQEHPSGNINEQFF
TRBV6-1	TRBD1	TRBJ2-7	13	.	TGTGCCAGCGGGAGGGACAGGGAAGACGAGCAGTACTTC	CASGRDREDEQYF
TRBV9	.	TRBJ1-3	16	.	TGTGCCAGCAGCGTAGGAGGTCAGGGGATCGGAAACACCATATATTTT	CASSVGGQGIGNTIYF
TRBV14	.	TRBJ1-1	13	.	TGTGCCAGCAGCCAAGTTCCAGGCACTGAAGCTTTCTTT	CASSQVPGTEAFF
TRBV20-1	.	TRBJ2-3	11	.	TGCAGTGCGCAGACAGCAGATACGCAGTATTTT	CSAQTADTQYF
TRBV19	.	TRBJ2-1	14	.	TGTGCCAGTAGCGTGGCAGGCCCCCTCCGTGAGCAGTTCTTC	CASSVAGPLREQFF
TRBV4-3	.	TRBJ2-5	15	.	TGCGCCAGCAGCCACCCCTCGGCCGTAAAAGAGACCCAGTACTTC	CASSHPSAVKETQYF
TRBV7-9	.	TRBJ2-5	15	.	TGTGCCAGCAGCTTAGCGCGGGGGACAGAAGAGACCCAGTACTTC	CASSLARGTEETQYF
TRBV11-2	.	TRBJ2-5	13	.	TGTGCCAGCTCCCAGGGGCTCCAAGAGACCCAGTACTTC	CASSQGLQETQYF
TRBV30	.	TRBJ2-3	17	.	TGTGCCTGGAGCGCTGAAGGGGTCAGGGAATCCACAGATACGCAGTATTTT	CAWSAEGVRESTDTQYF
TRBV30	TRBD2	TRBJ2-7	13	few	TGTGCCACGACTAGCGGGGCTACCTACGAGCAGTACTTC	CATTSGATYEQYF
TRBV7-2	TRBD1	TRBJ2-2	18	.	TGTGCCAGCAGCTTAAGGCATGGGGCCCAGGGGGCCACCGGGGAGCTGTTTTTT	CASSLRHGAQGATGELFF
TRBV10-3	.	TRBJ1-5	13	.	TGTGCCAGCCGGCCCCGGGCCGGTCAGCCCCAGCATTTT	CASRPRAGQPQHF
TRBV5-1	.	TRBJ2-7	13	.	TGCGCCAGCAGCTTAGAAGGATTCTACGAGCAGTACTTC	CASSLEGFYEQYF
TRBV4-1	.	TRBJ2-2	19	.	TGCGCCAGCAGCCAAGAAAGAGGGGTGAGGGGAGACTCCCCCGGGGAGCTGTTTTTT	CASSQERGVRGDSPGELFF
TRBV15	TRBD2	TRBJ2-2	18	.	TGTGCCACCAGCAGACAACATATGACTAGCGGGACGGCCGGGGAGCTGTTTTTT	CATSRQHMTSGTAGELFF
TRBV6-5	TRBD1	TRBJ1-1	15	.	TGTGCCTCAGGGGGGACAGGGAATGATGCCACTGAAGCTTTCTTT	CASGGTGNDATEAFF
TRBV6-5	.	TRBJ2-7	14	.	TGTGCCAGCAGTGGGACCGCCGACTCCTACGAGCAGTACTTC	CASSGTADSYEQYF
TRBV6-5	TRBD1	TRBJ1-5	13	few	TGTGCCAGCAGGACAGGGAGCAATCAGCCCCAGCATTTT	CASRTGSNQPQHF
TRBV29-1	TRBD2	TRBJ2-1	16	.	TGCAGCGTCTACGGACTAGCGGGAGGGCCTTCGAATGAGCAGTTCTTC	CSVYGLAGGPSNEQFF
TRBV11-2	.	TRBJ2-1	15	.	TGTGCCAGCAGGGTCTGGGGGGGCATCTACAATGAGCAGTTCTTC	CASRVWGGIYNEQFF
TRBV28	.	TRBJ2-7	16	once	TGTGCCAGCAGTTTTGGGGAGGCAGGGGATACCTACGAGCAGTACTTC	CASSFGEAGDTYEQYF
TRBV30	.	TRBJ1-1	13	.	TGTGCCTGGGGCTCGGGGGTGGGGAGCGAAGCTTTCTTT	CAWGSGVGSEAFF
TRBV5-1	.	TRBJ2-7	11	.	TGCGCCAGCAGCATAAACTACGAGCAGTACTTC	CASSINYEQYF
TRBV27	TRBD2	TRBJ2-1	16	.	TGTGCCAGCAGTTTATCGCTACTAGCGGGAGCCAATTGGCAGTTCTTC	CASSLSLLAGANWQFF
TRBV11-2	TRBD1	TRBJ2-3	17	once	TGTGCCAGCAGCTTTCAACAGGGGGCCGGGGGGACAGATACGCAGTATTTT	CASSFQQGAGGTDTQYF
TRBV15	.	TRBJ1-2	13	.	TGTGCCACCAGCAGACCCCCTGGGCAGGGCTACACCTTC	CATSRPPGQGYTF
TRBV9	.	TRBJ2-1	13	.	TGTGCCAGCAGCGTAGGAGTCTTCGATGAGCAGTTCTTC	CASSVGVFDEQFF
TRBV6-6	.	TRBJ1-1	14	few	TGTGCCAGCAGTTACGTGCACTTGAACACTGAAGCTTTCTTT	CASSYVHLNTEAFF
TRBV19	.	TRBJ1-5	13	.	TGTGCCAGTAGTATTAACCAGGAGAGGCCCCAGCATTTT	CASSINQERPQHF
TRBV30	.	TRBJ2-7	15	.	TGTGCCCTCAAGCGAGGGATTGGGGGAACCTACGAGCAGTACTTC	CALKRGIGGTYEQYF
TRBV11-3	.	TRBJ2-1	17	.	TGTGCCAGCTCCTACGGCGGTGCCGGGACACATTACAATGAGCAGTTCTTC	CASSYGGAGTHYNEQFF
TRBV5-6	.	TRBJ1-4	15	.	TGTGCCAGCAGCTTTCGTGAATGGTCTGGGGAAAAACTGTTTTTT	CASSFREWSGEKLFF
TRBV7-9	.	TRBJ2-7	14	once	TGTGCCAGCAGCTTAGGCGGTGAAAACTACGAGCAGTACTTC	CASSLGGENYEQYF